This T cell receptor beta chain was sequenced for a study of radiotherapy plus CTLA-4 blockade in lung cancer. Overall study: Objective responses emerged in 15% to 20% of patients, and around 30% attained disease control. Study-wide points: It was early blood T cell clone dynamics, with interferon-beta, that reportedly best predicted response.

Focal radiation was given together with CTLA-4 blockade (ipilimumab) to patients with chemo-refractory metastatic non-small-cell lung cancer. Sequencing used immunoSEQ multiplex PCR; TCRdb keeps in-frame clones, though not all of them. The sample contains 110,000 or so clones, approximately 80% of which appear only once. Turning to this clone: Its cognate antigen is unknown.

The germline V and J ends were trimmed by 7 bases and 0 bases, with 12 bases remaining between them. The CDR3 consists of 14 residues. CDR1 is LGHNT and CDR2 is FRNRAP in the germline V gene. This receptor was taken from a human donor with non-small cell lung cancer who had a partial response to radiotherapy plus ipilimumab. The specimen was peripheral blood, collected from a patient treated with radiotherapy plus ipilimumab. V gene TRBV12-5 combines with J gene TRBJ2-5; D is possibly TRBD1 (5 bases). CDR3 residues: CASAMGRDQETQYF. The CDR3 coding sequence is TGTGCTAGTGCTATGGGCAGGGACCAAGAGACCCAGTACTTC.